Shown below are 11 T cell receptor beta chains from a single sample sequenced in a study of beta chain features in type 1 diabetes (dated by TCRdb to 2016 to 2019). Library generation was performed with the immunoSEQ multiplex PCR assay. All of the isolated RNA was reverse transcribed with the High Capacity cDNA Reverse Transcription Kit, so expressed TCRB transcripts were sequenced. This is the immuneACCESS table as TCRdb keeps it, with only in-frame sequences that have V and J called. A part of the clones is gone; compared with another copy, unresolved V genes explain less than half, and the rest is unexplained. The sample contains 80,000 to 90,000 clones, 30% to 35% of them found a single time. About 0.42% of the sample rests with the top ten. Input material: stem cell memory CD4+ T cells from blood. The meaning of the sample's cell subset or site label: stem cell-like memory CD4+ T cells. Receptor source: a woman between 18 and 30 years old in good health.

This chain joins TRBV7-2 and TRBJ1-2; D is perhaps TRBD1 (5 bases). CDR3 length equals 13 residues. The V end was cut by 0 bases, the J end by 7 bases, with 9 bases between. Germline assignment: CDR1 SGHTA and CDR2 FQGNSA. This CDR3 is CASSLAKGFGYTF. The CDR3 coding sequence is TGTGCCAGCAGCTTAGCGAAGGGGTTTGGCTACACCTTC.

This chain links TRBV5-1 with TRBJ2-3; 13 bases fit TRBD2. The V segment lost 1 base and the J segment 5 bases; nucleotides outside the gene matches: 10. Germline-derived CDR1 and CDR2 are SGHRS and YFSETQ. The CDR3 contains 18 residues. CDR3 DNA: TGCGCCAGCAGCTTGAAGTTCGGGACTAGCGGGACCAAAGATACGCAGTATTTT. As protein: CASSLKFGTSGTKDTQYF.

The genes are TRBV7-2 and TRBJ2-3; TRBD1 matches at 11 bases. CDR3 length equals 14 residues. Germline assignment: CDR1 SGHTA and CDR2 FQGNSA. J gave up 6 bases and V 6 bases, and 5 bases lay outside the gene matches. The CDR3 protein is CASSTGQGDDTQYF. The CDR3 bases are TGTGCCAGCAGTACGGGACAGGGGGATGATACGCAGTATTTT.

The rearrangement uses TRBV7-2 and TRBJ2-2; 12 bases map to TRBD2. This CDR3 region has 16 residues. With V trimmed by 7 bases and J by 7 bases, 10 bases remained unmatched. In germline, CDR1 is SGHTA, CDR2 FQGNSA. In DNA, the CDR3 is TGTGCCAGCACTTTCCTAGCGGGGGGGCGGAGCGGGGAGCTGTTTTTT. Amino acid sequence: CASTFLAGGRSGELFF.

V gene TRBV2 combines with J gene TRBJ2-5, with D possibly being TRBD2 (6 bases). The CDR3 sequence is 12 residues long. The V and J ends lost 10 bases and 2 bases respectively, with 11 bases between them. The germline V gene encodes CDR1 SNHLY and CDR2 FYNNEI. The CDR3 region has the DNA TGTGCCATCAGGGACTTACAAGAGACCCAGTACTTC. It codes for CAIRDLQETQYF.

This clone was detected a few times. This rearrangement joins TRBV19 to TRBJ1-4, with 10 bases matching TRBD1. From germline, CDR1 is LNHDA and CDR2 SQIVND (reference sequence). V shed 7 bases and J 11 bases; nucleotides not matched to a gene: 7. The CDR3 contains 13 residues. DNA of the CDR3: TGTGCCAGTACCCGTCGGGACAGGGGTAAACTGTTTTTT. Translated, it gives CASTRRDRGKLFF.

The chain joins TRBV13 to TRBJ2-2; the match to TRBD1 covers 8 bases. This CDR3 spans 16 amino acids. V was clipped by 2 bases and J by 0 bases; unmatched bases: 2. Germline V gene data show CDR1 as PRHDT and CDR2 as FYEKMQ (reference sequence). CDR3 in amino acids: CASSLQGAPNTGELFF. Written as DNA, the CDR3 is TGTGCCAGCAGCTTACAGGGGGCGCCGAACACCGGGGAGCTGTTTTTT.

This chain joins TRBV7-3 and TRBJ2-3, with TRBD2 matching 10 bases. This CDR3 contains 20 residues. Trimming took 4 bases from V and 0 from J; bases not matched to a gene: 16. The germline V gene encodes CDR1 SGHTA and CDR2 FQGTGA. The CDR3 sequence: CASSSVQRGGRSSSTDTQYF. As DNA, the CDR3 is TGTGCCAGCAGCTCCGTGCAGCGGGGGGGCCGTAGTTCTAGCACAGATACGCAGTATTTT.

There are a few counts of this clone. The chain employs TRBV28 and TRBJ2-6, with 7 bases fitting TRBD1. Unmatched junction bases numbered 9, after V lost 7 bases and J lost 0 bases. This CDR3 spans 17 amino acids. CDR1 MDHEN and CDR2 SYDVKM come from the germline V gene. The CDR3 DNA follows: TGTGCCAGCACCTCCACAGGGGACCCCTCTGGGGCCAACGTCCTGACTTTC. It translates to CASTSTGDPSGANVLTF.

CDR3: CASRPRTGRNTEAFF. The CDR3 DNA reads TGTGCCAGCAGACCTCGGACAGGGAGGAACACTGAAGCTTTCTTT. The V and J genes are TRBV28 and TRBJ1-1, with 8 positions matching TRBD1. The V and J ends lost 6 bases and 1 base, in that order; junction bases with no gene match: 7. Germline assignment: CDR1 MDHEN and CDR2 SYDVKM. This CDR3 has 15 amino acids.

The chain links TRBV10-3 to TRBJ1-5; D is perhaps TRBD1 (5 bases). The V gene's germline CDR1 is ENHRY and CDR2 SYGVKD. V was pared by 8 bases and J by 9 bases, with 11 bases between. This CDR3 contains 11 residues. This chain's CDR3 is CAIPRGAPQHF. CDR3 nucleotide sequence: TGTGCCATCCCAAGGGGTGCGCCCCAGCATTTT.